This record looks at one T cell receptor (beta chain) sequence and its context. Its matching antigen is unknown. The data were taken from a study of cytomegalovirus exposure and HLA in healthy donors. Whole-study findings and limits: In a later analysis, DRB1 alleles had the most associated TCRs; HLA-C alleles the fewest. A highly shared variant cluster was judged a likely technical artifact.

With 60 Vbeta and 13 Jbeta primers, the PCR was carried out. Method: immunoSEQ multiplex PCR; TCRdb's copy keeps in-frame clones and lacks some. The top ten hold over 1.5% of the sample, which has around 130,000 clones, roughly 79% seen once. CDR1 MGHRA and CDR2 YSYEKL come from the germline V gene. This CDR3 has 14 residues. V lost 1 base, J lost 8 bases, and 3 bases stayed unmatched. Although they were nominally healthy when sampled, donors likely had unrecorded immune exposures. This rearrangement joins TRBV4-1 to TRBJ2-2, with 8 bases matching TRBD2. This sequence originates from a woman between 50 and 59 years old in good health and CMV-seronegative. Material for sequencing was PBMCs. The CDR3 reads CASSQVAGGGELFF. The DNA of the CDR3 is TGCGCCAGCAGCCAAGTTGCGGGAGGTGGGGAGCTGTTTTTT.